This T cell receptor beta chain appears in the sequencing data of a study of graft-versus-host responses after intestinal transplantation (dated by TCRdb to about 2021). At the level of the whole study: Recipients received multivisceral, liver-intestinal, or isolated intestinal transplants. Anti-thymocyte globulin induction was given to all recipients, followed by maintenance tacrolimus and steroids for approximately three years. Graft-versus-host and host-versus-graft alloreactive T cell clones were tracked in the graft, circulation and bone marrow after intestinal transplantation using bulk TCR-beta CDR3 sequencing. Alloreactive clones were identified by sequencing pre-transplant mixed lymphocyte reaction products and comparing these products with unstimulated pre-transplant donor and recipient T cells. The cohort enrolled about 23 intestinal transplant recipients, one of whom was a retransplant, and 3 patients without pretransplant specimens were excluded. Donor T cell macrochimerism was defined as a peak of at least 4% donor T cells among recipient peripheral blood mononuclear cells. Rather than going through the commercial service, samples from a few later patients were sequenced in-house on an Illumina MiSeq and processed with MiXCR. Study-wide findings and limitations: In patients with donor T cell macrochimerism, the allografts had high GvH to HvG T cell clonal ratios. The relatively low number and heterogeneity of intestinal transplant patients limited the conclusions. Early after transplant, declines in HvG clones were associated with peak levels of circulating GvH clones. GvH clones were detected in recipient bone marrow, and some appeared earlier in ileal mucosa or blood, consistent with an intestinal mucosal origin.

Library prep was done by the immunoSEQ multiplex PCR assay. For most patients, high-throughput TCR-beta CDR3 sequencing of genomic DNA was performed by Adaptive Biotechnologies. Under the source paper's analysis protocol: Adaptive's ImmunoSEQ software supplied the TCR sequencing data for about 18 patients, while MiXCR and VDJtools were used to process a few other patients. CDR3 nucleotide sequences shared between donor and recipient were removed because their origin could not be assigned. To be classed as alloreactive, a clone needed at least 2-fold expansion over unstimulated cells and a minimum CFSE-low frequency of 0.002% (template counts) or 0.001% (read counts). Mappable clones were those detected in sequenced pre-transplant spleen, lymph node, or MLR CFSE-low populations of the donor or recipient. The cumulative frequency of alloreactive clones was calculated as a percentage of all sequences, weighted by copy number. The immuneACCESS repertoire file appears here via TCRdb, limited to in-frame rearrangements. These files lack a portion of the clones; in checked studies, under half of the deficit traces to unresolved V genes, and the cause of the others is not known. The D gene and trimming were derived from the DNA, and the V and J assignments and clone size from that table. The sample yields around 13,000 clones; more than 70% were counted once. Together, the top ten hold approximately 55% of the sample.

Blood samples were collected up to 4 times in the first month after transplant and then at least monthly when available. After removal of 0 bases from V and 0 bases from J, the junction retains 1 base not matched to a gene. The germline V gene specifies SGHDT as CDR1 and YYEEEE as CDR2. Counted from cysteine to phenylalanine, this CDR3 has 15 amino acids. The kept DNA is CDR3 alone, 45 bases in frame from the first base. Worth noting for this clone: Its antigen specificity is not known. No base qualities exist here, and no much larger clone lies one base off it.

The sample in question was PBMCs, obtained about 130 days after transplant. The chain couples TRBV5-6 to TRBJ2-7; TRBD1 lines up with 9 middle nucleotides. This TCR came from a human patient who received an intestinal transplant, so some T cells may come from the graft donor. The CDR3 in this case is CASSLGTGVSYEQYF. The DNA is TGTGCCAGCAGCTTGGGGACAGGGGTCTCCTACGAGCAGTACTTC.